The rows below give T cell receptor beta chains drawn from one sample of a study of blood T cell repertoires in COVID-19. Clones were read by immunoSEQ multiplex PCR, and TCRdb kept only the in-frame ones, dropping some. This sample carries about 230,000 clones, approximately 89% of them seen once, and the ten largest clones take 3.5% to 4.5%. Sequencing was carried out using PBMCs or T cells enriched from blood (not recorded which). All receptors derive from a woman aged 25 to 39 with acute COVID-19. Both conserved end residues are part of each CDR3. A D gene is named only where the DNA matches it firmly. The size entry is marked missing in some rows and otherwise reads once, few, many or a size class.

D gene	V gene	CDR3 length	clone size	J gene	CDR3 DNA	CDR3 protein
NA	TRBV21-1	16	NA	TRBJ1-6	TGTGCCAGCACCCTAAGAGGGACAGGGTATAATTCACCCCTCCACTTT	CASTLRGTGYNSPLHF
TRBD1	TRBV5-4	15	NA	TRBJ1-2	TGTGCCAGCAGCCCTCGGGACAGGGGGCCTTATGGCTACACCTTC	CASSPRDRGPYGYTF
NA	TRBV6-4	13	NA	TRBJ2-1	TGTGCCAGCAGTGACCGCGACAGCAATGAGCAGTTCTTC	CASSDRDSNEQFF
TRBD1	TRBV27	16	NA	TRBJ2-7	TGTGCCAGCAGTGTGTCGGGACAGGGGAGGATTTACGAGCAGTACTTC	CASSVSGQGRIYEQYF
NA	TRBV27	15	NA	TRBJ2-7	TGTGCCAGCAGTTTATCGGGCCAGTATCCTCACGAGCAGTACTTC	CASSLSGQYPHEQYF
NA	TRBV29-1	15	NA	TRBJ1-2	TGCAGCGTTGAAGATCCTTTTCAGACTAACTATGGCTACACCTTC	CSVEDPFQTNYGYTF
NA	TRBV6-4	16	NA	TRBJ2-2	TGTGCCAGCAGTGACGATCCGGTGGAGGACACCGGGGAGCTGTTTTTT	CASSDDPVEDTGELFF
NA	TRBV3-1/TRBV3-2	17	few	TRBJ2-5	TGTGCCAGCAGCCAAGCGGTGGACTCCCGAAACCAAGAGACCCAGTACTTC	CASSQAVDSRNQETQYF
NA	TRBV3-1/TRBV3-2	14	once	TRBJ1-1	TGTGCCAGCAGCCAAGATCGGGGGGTCACTGAAGCTTTCTTT	CASSQDRGVTEAFF
TRBD1	TRBV18	15	NA	TRBJ2-7	TGTGCCAGCTCACCAGAGGCAGGGGGCTCCTACGAGCAGTACTTC	CASSPEAGGSYEQYF
NA	TRBV20-1	11	NA	TRBJ1-4	TGCAGTGCTTCGGACAGTGAAAAACTGTTTTTT	CSASDSEKLFF
TRBD1	TRBV19	14	NA	TRBJ1-5	TGTGCCAGTAGGACAGGGGCCACTGCATTGCCCCAGCATTTT	CASRTGATALPQHF
TRBD1	TRBV11-3	15	once	TRBJ1-1	TGTGCCAGCAGCTCCGGGACAGGCCGGGCCACTGAAGCTTTCTTT	CASSSGTGRATEAFF
TRBD1	TRBV5-1	14	NA	TRBJ2-7	TGCGCCAGCAGCCCGGGGACAGGCCTTTACGAGCAGTACTTC	CASSPGTGLYEQYF
TRBD1	TRBV29-1	14	NA	TRBJ1-4	TGCAGCGTCAACGGGGGGACAGGAGCTGAAAAACTGTTTTTT	CSVNGGTGAEKLFF
TRBD2	TRBV10-1	16	NA	TRBJ2-5	TGCGCCAGCAGTGAAACGGGACTAGCGGTTCAAGAGACCCAGTACTTC	CASSETGLAVQETQYF
NA	TRBV2	13	NA	TRBJ2-7	TGTGCCAGCAGTGAAGTCATTTCCTACGAGCAGTACTTC	CASSEVISYEQYF
NA	TRBV5-1	13	NA	TRBJ2-7	TGCGCCAGCAGCTTGGACGAGTACTACGAGCAGTACTTC	CASSLDEYYEQYF
NA	TRBV18	14	NA	TRBJ2-5	TGTGCCAGCTCACCGGTTATTGTCGGAGAGACCCAGTACTTC	CASSPVIVGETQYF
TRBD1	TRBV5-1	15	NA	TRBJ1-3	TGCGCCAGCAGCTGGGACAGGGGTTACGGAAACACCATATATTTT	CASSWDRGYGNTIYF
NA	TRBV19	13	NA	TRBJ1-6	TGTGCCAGTACGCGACAGCTAAATTCACCCCTCCACTTT	CASTRQLNSPLHF
NA	TRBV29-1	13	NA	TRBJ2-1	TGCAGCGTTGATGGGCACAGATACAATGAGCAGTTCTTC	CSVDGHRYNEQFF
NA	TRBV3-1/TRBV3-2	18	NA	TRBJ1-5	TGTGCCAGCAGCCGAACTTCTACTACCACAGGGTTGGATCAGCCCCAGCATTTT	CASSRTSTTTGLDQPQHF
TRBD2	TRBV6-6	15	NA	TRBJ2-2	TGTGCCAGCAGTCCGACTAGCGGGGACAGCGGGGAGCTGTTTTTT	CASSPTSGDSGELFF
TRBD1	TRBV7-2	15	NA	TRBJ2-2	TGTGCCAGCAGCGCGAGGACAGGCAGCACCGGGGAGCTGTTTTTT	CASSARTGSTGELFF
NA	TRBV10-3	15	NA	TRBJ2-5	TGTGCCATCGGAGTCGGGGTGATGAGCGAAGAGACCCAGTACTTC	CAIGVGVMSEETQYF
NA	TRBV11-1	14	once	TRBJ1-1	TGTGCCAGCAGCTCGGGTCCGGGAGGCACTGAAGCTTTCTTT	CASSSGPGGTEAFF
NA	TRBV2	16	medium-sized	TRBJ2-1	TGTGCCAGCAGTGAAGGGTTAGCGACCACCTACAATGAGCAGTTCTTC	CASSEGLATTYNEQFF